This TCR beta chain was recorded in a study of T-cell memory formation after mild COVID-19. Germline CDR1 KGHDR, CDR2 SFDVKD. V dropped 2 bases and J dropped 7; count of bases not matched to a gene: 8. CDR3 length: 16 amino acids. TCR alpha and TCR beta cDNA libraries carrying sample barcodes and UMIs came from 5'RACE with constant-segment primers. TCRdb passed the 5' RACE reads through MiXCR, listing each CDR3 protein once. The sample includes hundreds of thousands of distinct CDR3 sequences, roughly 18% of them seen just once. This clonotype has just a few counts. The specimen was PBMCs or a T cell subset sorted from them (not recorded which). The chain joins TRBV24-1 to TRBJ2-2, with 8 bases matching TRBD1. The clonotype was recovered from an adult woman who had mild COVID-19 (a few samples of this study predate the infection). Cell type and time point are not known. The CDR3 DNA sequence: TGTGCCACCAGTGATTCACCGGACAGGGTTCACGGGGAGCTGTTTTTT. Translation: CATSDSPDRVHGELFF.